One and the same sample provided the 16 T cell receptor beta chains below, sequenced in a study of T cell clusters in autoimmune cytopenias. Each sample's input was 200 to 250 ng genomic DNA, about 38,000 genome equivalents. TRB rearrangements were amplified by touch-down multiplex PCR with mixed TRB-A/B primers. TCRdb re-called the multiplex PCR reads and gives one entry per CDR3 protein, without DNA. The repertoire table contains about 11,000 distinct CDR3 sequences. A further study also used this sample, focusing on T cell repertoires in aging, cancer and after chemotherapy.

Material: peripheral blood. These receptors originate from a human donor in good health.

The chain employs TRBV5-5 and TRBJ2-5. Germline-derived CDR1 and CDR2 are SGHKS and YYEKEE (reference sequence). The CDR3 covers 13 residues. CDR3 sequence: CASSGNLEETQYF.

The rearrangement links TRBV23-1 to TRBJ2-7. TRBV23-1 is classed as an ORF, of uncertain function. The CDR3 is 17 residues long. The CDR3: CASSHSPQVSRSYEQYF.

The chain has TRBV27 and TRBJ1-1; TCRdb lists TRBD1, though no DNA is available to test this call. CDR1 is MNHEY, CDR2 SMNVEV, per germline (reference sequence). The CDR3 is 14 amino acids. This CDR3 is CASSTQTGLTEAFF.

Judged by frequency, this clonotype is medium-sized (0.01 to 0.1%). J is TRBJ1-2 and V is TRBV7-2; lacking DNA, the TRBD1 call made by TCRdb goes unchecked. CDR1 is SGHTA and CDR2 is FQGNSA in the germline V gene. CDR3 size: 15 residues. The CDR3 spells CASSFGPGQQSGYTF.

The rearrangement uses TRBV4-1 and TRBJ2-3; there is no DNA to check the TCRdb D call of TRBD1. There are 17 residues in the CDR3. In germline, CDR1 is MGHRA, CDR2 YSYEKL. CDR3 sequence: CASSQGRAPNAAGTQYF.

The chain employs TRBV7-9 and TRBJ1-1. Germline values: CDR1 SEHNR, CDR2 FQNEAQ (reference sequence). The CDR3 is 14 amino acids. CDR3 in amino acids: CASSLGAGGAEAFF.

Measured by frequency, this clonotype is medium-sized. The chain recombines TRBV12-3 or TRBV12-4 with TRBJ1-6. The CDR3 is 14 residues long. The CDR3 protein is CASSQAGGGSPLHF.

The chain employs TRBV12-3 or TRBV12-4 and TRBJ2-3; TCRdb designates TRBD1, a call that cannot be tested without DNA. This CDR3 comprises 16 residues. The CDR3 region is CASSDKRGPSTDTQYF.

V and J are TRBV4-3 and TRBJ2-6. The CDR3 contains 16 residues. Looked up from germline, CDR1 is LGHNA and CDR2 is YSLEER. This CDR3 is CASSQDQGSGANVLTF.

This clonotype counts as medium-sized (0.01 to 0.1%) by frequency. This chain joins TRBV7-2 and TRBJ2-3; TCRdb proposes TRBD2, but this gene call is untestable without DNA. This CDR3 is built from 17 residues. The V gene's germline CDR1 is SGHTA and CDR2 FQGNSA. CDR3 sequence: CASSLAPSGGGTDTQYF.

Frequency places this clonotype as medium-sized. J is TRBJ2-1 and V is TRBV6-5; the D call from TCRdb, TRBD1, cannot be confirmed without DNA. This CDR3 is built from 14 residues. The germline V gene has CDR1 MNHEY and CDR2 SVGAGI. CDR3 in amino acids: CASSSRGGSYEQFF.

The chain links TRBV7-3 to TRBJ2-1. Germline V gene lookup returns CDR1 SGHTA and CDR2 FQGTGA. This CDR3 is built from 14 residues. CDR3 residues: CASNQDGSYNEQFF.

The genes are TRBV12-3 or TRBV12-4 and TRBJ1-1; as DNA is missing, the TRBD1 call by TCRdb cannot be tested. The CDR3 loop spans 15 amino acids. The CDR3 is CASSIRGTVNTEAFF.

This clonotype is identified as medium-sized (0.01 to 0.1%) from frequency. The chain carries TRBV7-6 and TRBJ2-5; as DNA is missing, the TRBD1 call by TCRdb cannot be tested. Germline-derived CDR1 and CDR2 are SGHVS and FNYEAQ. CDR3 length: 13 amino acids. This chain's CDR3 is CASSFAREETQYF.

The gene calls are TRBV6-5 and TRBJ1-1. This CDR3 has 15 amino acids. CDR1 is MNHEY, CDR2 SVGAGI, per germline. The CDR3 reads CASSYVWAMGTEAFF.

This chain uses TRBV5-1 with TRBJ2-5; TCRdb's D gene call, TRBD1, goes unchecked for lack of DNA. The V gene's germline CDR1 is SGHRS and CDR2 YFSETQ. The CDR3 has 15 residues. The CDR3 sequence: CASSFRDRVVETQYF.